The 15 T cell receptor beta chains below come from one sample, sequenced in a study of T-cell memory formation after mild COVID-19. TCRdb processed the 5' RACE reads anew with MiXCR; each CDR3 protein has one entry. The data contain a few hundred thousand distinct CDR3 sequences, 13% to 15% of them seen just once; the ten biggest clones take up roughly a fifth. Material: PBMCs or a T cell subset sorted from them (not recorded which). These receptors originate from a man in his late teens or twenties who had mild COVID-19 (a few samples of this study predate the infection). Cell type and time point are not known.

This clonotype was observed many times. V and J are TRBV20-1 and TRBJ2-3; TRBD2 matches at 9 bases. This CDR3 spans 15 amino acids. Germline CDR1 is DFQATT and CDR2 is SNEGSKA (reference sequence). Trimming took 5 bases from V and 5 from J; bases not matched to a gene: 11. The CDR3 region has the DNA TGCAGTGCTCGGGTGGCGGGGGGGCTTGTAGATACGCAGTATTTT. Translation gives CSARVAGGLVDTQYF.

The chain is built from TRBV7-2 and TRBJ1-5; TRBD1 aligns across 7 bases. The CDR3 has 16 amino acids. V shed 0 bases and J 4 bases; nucleotides not matched to a gene: 6. The germline V gene has CDR1 SGHTA and CDR2 FQGNSA. CDR3 in amino acids: CASSLAPPTGNQPQHF. Here the CDR3 DNA reads TGTGCCAGCAGCTTAGCGCCCCCGACAGGGAATCAGCCCCAGCATTTT. Using reference TRBV7-2 and TRBJ1-5 for the parts outside the CDR3, the full variable domain is GAGVSQSPSNKVTEKGKDVELRCDPISGHTALYWYRQSLGQGLEFLIYFQGNSAPDKSGLPSDRFSAERTGGSVSTLTIQRTQQEDSAVYLCASSLAPPTGNQPQHFGDGTRLSIL.

This rearrangement joins TRBV7-9 to TRBJ1-3; D remains unclear. This CDR3 has 16 amino acids. Germline assignment: CDR1 SEHNR and CDR2 FQNEAQ (reference sequence). V shed 4 bases and J shed 2 bases, with 15 bases lying between them. For the CDR3, the DNA is TGTGCCAGCAGCTCATCAACGAGAGATCCTGGAAACACCATATATTTT. Its protein product is CASSSSTRDPGNTIYF.

The rearrangement links TRBV29-1 to TRBJ2-7, with D maybe TRBD1 (5 bases). The germline CDR1 and CDR2 sequences are SQVTM and ANQGSEA. The V end was cut by 2 bases, the J end by 4 bases, with 9 bases between. This CDR3 has 12 residues. The CDR3: CSVESRAYEQYF. CDR3 nucleotides: TGCAGCGTTGAATCCAGGGCGTACGAGCAGTACTTC.

This clonotype was recorded a few times. The rearrangement uses TRBV6-5 and TRBJ2-5, with 10 bases identical to TRBD2. The germline gives CDR1 MNHEY, CDR2 SVGAGI. V lost 2 bases to trimming and J lost 4 bases; unmatched junction nucleotides: 4. The CDR3 runs to 15 residues. The CDR3 bases are TGTGCCAGCAGTTACGGACGACTAGCGGGAGAGACCCAGTACTTC. Protein: CASSYGRLAGETQYF.

The chain joins TRBV7-8 to TRBJ2-7, with no clear D. This CDR3 region has 14 residues. Trimming left V 3 bases short and J 2 bases short, with 11 bases between. Germline assignment: CDR1 SGHVS and CDR2 FQNEAQ. CDR3 residues: CASSFLGLPYEQYV. The CDR3 DNA reads TGTGCCAGCAGCTTTTTAGGGCTACCCTACGAGCAGTACGTC.

This clonotype was seen a few times. The chain couples TRBV6-6 to TRBJ2-6; D call uncertain. CDR3 size: 15 residues. The germline V gene has CDR1 MNHNY and CDR2 SVGAGI (reference sequence). V shed 7 bases and J shed 1 base, with 11 bases lying between them. Here the CDR3 reads CASTSTTSGANVLTF. The CDR3 DNA reads as TGTGCCAGCACTTCCACGACGTCTGGGGCCAACGTCCTGACTTTC.

This clonotype was detected ten times or more. The chain carries TRBV7-9 and TRBJ1-1, with D uncertain. V was pared by 7 bases and J by 1 base, with 7 bases between. Looked up from germline, CDR1 is SEHNR and CDR2 is FQNEAQ (reference sequence). The CDR3 is 12 residues long. The DNA for the CDR3 is TGTGCCAGCACCCTAACGAACACTGAAGCTTTCTTT. It translates to CASTLTNTEAFF. Complete variable domain (other parts from reference TRBV7-9 and TRBJ1-1): DTGVSQNPRHKITKRGQNVTFRCDPISEHNRLYWYRQTLGQGPEFLTYFQNEAQLEKSRLLSDRFSAERPKGSFSTLEIQRTEQGDSAMYLCASTLTNTEAFFGQGTRLTVV.

This clonotype was detected a few times. The chain uses TRBV5-4 and TRBJ2-3; D gene uncertain. CDR1 is SGHNT and CDR2 is YYREEE in the germline V gene (reference sequence). This CDR3 region has 14 residues. V was clipped by 0 bases and J by 7 bases, with 12 bases between them. CDR3 DNA: TGTGCCAGCAGCTTGGGGAGTGACCGTTATACGCAGTATTTT. It is translated as CASSLGSDRYTQYF. Looking up the rest from reference TRBV5-4 and TRBJ2-3 gives the full variable domain: ETGVTQSPTHLIKTRGQQVTLRCSSQSGHNTVSWYQQALGQGPQFIFQYYREEENGRGNFPPRFSGLQFPNYSSELNVNALELDDSALYLCASSLGSDRYTQYFGPGTRLTVL.

This clonotype was observed a few times. This rearrangement joins TRBV7-9 to TRBJ2-7; D not resolved. The length of the CDR3 is 14 residues. Trimming took off 5 bases at V and 5 bases at J, with 16 bases between the two ends. Looked up from germline, CDR1 is SEHNR and CDR2 is FQNEAQ (reference sequence). CDR3 sequence: CASSPPGLPHEQYV. CDR3 DNA: TGTGCCAGCAGCCCCCCGGGCCTCCCCCACGAGCAGTACGTC.

The CDR3 nucleotides are TGTGCCAGCAGTTTACAACAGGGAGGGTATGGCTACACCTTC. Amino acids: CASSLQQGGYGYTF. The rearrangement uses TRBV28 and TRBJ1-2; tentative D call: TRBD1 (6 bases). V was clipped by 2 bases and J by 5 bases, with 12 bases between them. This CDR3 has 14 amino acids. Per germline, CDR1 MDHEN and CDR2 SYDVKM.

The rearrangement links TRBV28 to TRBJ2-7, with 9 bases matching TRBD1. J was trimmed by 4 bases and V by 5 bases; bases with no gene match: 12. Germline loops: CDR1 MDHEN, CDR2 SYDVKM. The CDR3 covers 16 residues. The CDR3 coding sequence is TGTGCCAGCAGTGGACAGGGGATGGACCCCCGTTACGAGCAGTACGTC. Its translation is CASSGQGMDPRYEQYV.

The V call is TRBV6-6, the J call TRBJ2-7, with no clear D. V was pared by 2 bases and J by 4 bases, with 18 bases between. Germline CDR1 is MNHNY and CDR2 is SVGAGI (reference sequence). This CDR3 contains 16 residues. This chain's CDR3 is CASSYDLGAGKYEQYV. The CDR3 DNA sequence: TGTGCCAGCAGTTACGATCTTGGTGCAGGCAAGTACGAGCAGTACGTC.

This clonotype came up a few times. The chain has TRBV18 and TRBJ2-3; 13 bases line up with TRBD2. Germline values: CDR1 KGHSH, CDR2 LQKENI. This CDR3 has 14 amino acids. V trimming: 8 bases; J trimming: 3 bases; junction bases outside the gene matches: 2. CDR3 DNA: TGTGCCAGCACGGGACTAGCGGGGACAGATACGCAGTATTTT. Translated: CASTGLAGTDTQYF.

This clonotype came up a few times. The rearrangement joins TRBV7-9 to TRBJ2-1; TRBD1 matches at 7 bases. Losses at the gene ends were 6 bases for V and 8 bases for J; bases not matched to a gene: 19. The germline V gene encodes CDR1 SEHNR and CDR2 FQNEAQ (reference sequence). There are 17 residues in the CDR3. For the CDR3, the DNA is TGTGCCAGCAGGCCTCCAGGGGGTAAGGTCGGTTTCGATGAGCAGTTCTTC. Protein sequence: CASRPPGGKVGFDEQFF.